The rows below give T cell receptor beta chains drawn from one sample of a study of cytomegalovirus exposure and HLA in healthy donors. Profiling relied on immunoSEQ multiplex PCR, and the TCRdb table lists in-frame clones only, not all of them. Of around 230,000 clones listed, roughly 78% are singletons. Sequenced input: PBMCs. All receptors come from a boy younger than 18 in good health and CMV-seronegative. The CDR3 runs from the conserved cysteine through the conserved F or W. The D gene is left open where the match is weak. Expanded clones get a size class; other rows say once, few or many, or leave the size out.

v_gene	j_gene	abundance	d_gene	CDR3nt	CDR3aa
TRBV4-2	TRBJ1-2	-	-	TGTGCCAGCAGCCAACAAGATAAGGGGGGGAGCTATGGCTACACCTTC	CASSQQDKGGSYGYTF
TRBV13	TRBJ2-1	once	-	TGTGCCAGCAGCTCCCACCTGACGGGGAGCTCCTACAATGAGCAGTTCTTC	CASSSHLTGSSYNEQFF
TRBV6-4	TRBJ2-1	-	TRBD2	TGTGCCAGCAGTGTCCTAGCGGGGGGGTACAATGAGCAGTTCTTC	CASSVLAGGYNEQFF
TRBV12-5	TRBJ1-3	few	-	TGTGCTAGTGCCTCTTCAATGAGCTCTGGAAACACCATATATTTT	CASASSMSSGNTIYF
TRBV7-9	TRBJ1-1	-	-	TGTGCCAGCAGCCGCGGGGGAACTGAAGCTTTCTTT	CASSRGGTEAFF
TRBV29-1	TRBJ2-1	-	-	TGCAGCGGGAACTTCGCCGGGTCCTACAATGAGCAGTTCTTC	CSGNFAGSYNEQFF
TRBV10-2	TRBJ1-3	once	TRBD1	TGCGCCAGCTCCCGCCCGGGACAGGGTAACACCATATATTTT	CASSRPGQGNTIYF
TRBV7-6	TRBJ1-1	-	-	TGTGCCAGCAGCTACACAGGGCCCACTGAAGCTTTCTTT	CASSYTGPTEAFF
TRBV11-3	TRBJ2-2	-	TRBD1	TGTGCCAGTGGGACAGGAAGTCTTGTCGGGAAAAACACCGGGGAGCTGTTTTTT	CASGTGSLVGKNTGELFF
TRBV2	TRBJ1-5	once	-	TGTGCCAGCAGTGACAGGGGTAACCAGCCCCAGCATTTT	CASSDRGNQPQHF
TRBV4-1	TRBJ1-1	-	-	TGCGCCAGCAGCCAAGGGCCAAGGGGCACTGAAGCTTTCTTT	CASSQGPRGTEAFF
TRBV19	TRBJ1-1	-	-	TGTGCCAGTAGTATAGATCAGGGGAGCGCTGAAGCTTTCTTT	CASSIDQGSAEAFF
TRBV29-1	TRBJ2-5	-	TRBD2	TGCAGCACGACAGCTACCTTGACTAGCGGGAGAGAGTGGGGGCACGAGACCCAGTACTTC	CSTTATLTSGREWGHETQYF
TRBV6-6	TRBJ2-1	-	TRBD2	TGTGCCAGCAGTTTAACTAGCGGGGGGGGTGATGAGCAGTTCTTC	CASSLTSGGGDEQFF
TRBV11-3	TRBJ2-1	-	TRBD2	TGTGCCAGCACTACTAACTTTGCGGGGGGTTTCTACAATGAGCAGTTCTTC	CASTTNFAGGFYNEQFF
TRBV6-1	TRBJ2-3	few	TRBD2	TGTGCCAGCAGTGACCCACGGGGGGTAACGAGCACAGATACGCAGTATTTT	CASSDPRGVTSTDTQYF
TRBV15	TRBJ1-2	-	-	TGTGCCACCAGCAGCAGGGTTGGATACCCTAACTATGGCTACACCTTC	CATSSRVGYPNYGYTF
TRBV6-5	TRBJ2-7	-	-	TGTGCCAGCAAGGTTGGCAGGGGAATTTTTTACGAGCAGTACTTC	CASKVGRGIFYEQYF
TRBV4-2	TRBJ2-7	-	TRBD1	TGTGCCAGCAGCGCAAGAGTGGGACAGGGGGTGACCTACGAGCAGTACTTC	CASSARVGQGVTYEQYF
TRBV7-8	TRBJ2-7	-	TRBD2	TGTGCCAGCAGCTCCGGGACTAGCGGTACCTACGAGCAGTACTTC	CASSSGTSGTYEQYF
TRBV4-1	TRBJ1-2	-	TRBD1	TGCGCCAGCAGCCAAGAACCGGGACAGGCCCTCTATGGCTACACCTTC	CASSQEPGQALYGYTF
TRBV4-1	TRBJ2-1	-	TRBD2	TGCGCCAGCAGCCTCGCGCTAGCGGTTAGCTCCTACAATGAGCAGTTCTTC	CASSLALAVSSYNEQFF
TRBV29-1	TRBJ1-2	-	-	TGCAGCGTTGGGGGGCTAAGCTATGGCTACACCTTC	CSVGGLSYGYTF
TRBV7-2	TRBJ2-7	-	TRBD2	TGTGCCAGCAGCTTAGTACTAGCGGGAGGGCCTGGGCAGTACTTC	CASSLVLAGGPGQYF
TRBV2	TRBJ2-6	once	TRBD1	TGTGCCAGCAGTGATTGGGGGACAGGGTCCTACTCTGGGGCCAACGTCCTGACTTTC	CASSDWGTGSYSGANVLTF